The T cell receptor (beta chain) under discussion was sequenced for a study of memory CD8 T cells in hepatitis C reinfection (dated 2017 in TCRdb). About the full investigation: A few donors spontaneously resolved two consecutive HCV infections, while two donors cleared a primary infection but became chronically infected after reinfection. HCV reinfection was defined by a positive HCV RNA test following two negative tests taken at least 60 days apart. In four to six donors, the study followed the TCR beta repertoire of virus-specific CD8 T cells over time through an HCV reinfection episode. Peak reinfection samples were collected 3 to 8 weeks after reinfection was detected. Between the late 2000s and the early 2010s, 5 or 6 reinfection cases with stored pre-reinfection samples were identified. Participants who had resolved a prior HCV infection were followed every 3 months in the reinfection study. Previously published longitudinal data on tetramer+ CD8 T cell frequency were used to select the peak reinfection time point. General conclusions and limits of the study: Because only 4 to 6 donors were included, definitive conclusions about public clonotypes linked to secondary clearance were beyond the reach of the study.

Taken with the paper, the label for time point translates to: peak reinfection, 3 to 8 weeks after reinfection detection. TCR sequencing was performed on the sorted cells directly ex vivo, without any in vitro expansion beforehand. The donors were people who inject drugs and were enrolled in Canada's Montreal Acute Hepatitis C Cohort Study (HEPCO). As controls, total naive CD8 T cells were sorted as viable CD3+ CD8+ CD45RO- cells from a couple of donors at all three reinfection time points. Before sorting, cryopreserved peripheral blood mononuclear cells were thawed and used as the source for purifying CD8 T cells. The MACS CD8+ T cell Isolation Kit was used to enrich CD8 T cells by negative selection. Cells were sorted on a BD FACSAria II sorter using FACSDiva software, and FlowJo was used for data analysis. Library creation used the immunoSEQ multiplex PCR assay. Genomic DNA was extracted from the sorted cells, and Adaptive Biotechnologies' automated high-throughput method was used to sequence the TCR beta V, D and J regions. CDR3 regions were amplified with a two-step, bias-controlled multiplex PCR. An Illumina instrument was used to sequence the amplified TCR beta libraries. As for the authors' bioinformatics: Demultiplexed reads were processed to reduce amplification and sequencing bias, and the IMGT database was used to assign CDR3 sequences to gene families. Repertoire data were analyzed with ImmunoSEQ software version 2.0. Clonotype lists were filtered to remove out-of-frame sequences and sequences containing stop codons in the CDR3. Clonotypes with a frequency below 0.01% were excluded because such clonotypes corresponded to less than one cell. Richness was computed as observed richness divided by input cell number, and evenness as Shannon entropy divided by log observed richness. Simpson diversity and Morisita-Horn overlap indices were used to quantify repertoire diversity and similarity between time points. Each clonotype was placed into one of four groups: dominant (>1%), sub-dominant (0.5-0.99%), low abundance (0.1-0.49%) or lowest abundance (<0.1%). A germline index was derived by subtracting total nucleotide additions from total CDR3 length and dividing the result by total CDR3 length. TCRdb mirrors the immuneACCESS table, restricted to in-frame sequences. Some clones are absent from its copies; in checked studies, under half trace to an unresolved V gene, and the reason for the others is unknown. The V and J calls and clone size come from that table; D and trimming were worked out from the DNA. This sample gives roughly 43,000 clones in total; approximately 87% of them show up just once. 1.2% of the sample is held by the ten biggest clonotypes.

In regard to this clone: No cognate antigen has been identified for it. It has no much larger one-base neighbor in the sample; base qualities were not kept.

V loses 6 bases at its end and J loses 0 bases; junction bases beyond the gene matches: 8. Taken from cysteine to phenylalanine, the CDR3 has 16 residues. Just CDR3 DNA is preserved here, 48 bases in frame from base 1. According to the germline V gene, CDR1 reads SQVTM and CDR2 reads ANQGSEA. Specimen: naive CD8+ T cells sorted from blood. The intended sense of this specimen's cell subset or site label: total naive CD8+CD45RO- T cells. The origin of this receptor is a man between 18 and 35 years old with hepatitis C virus infection. The rearranged segments are TRBV29-1 and TRBJ2-3; 11 central bases correspond to TRBD2. The CDR3: CSVGGTSGFSTDTQYF. The DNA is TGCAGCGTAGGCGGGACTAGCGGATTTAGCACAGATACGCAGTATTTT.